Sequencing of this T cell receptor beta chain was carried out in a study of cytomegalovirus exposure and HLA in healthy donors. Study-wide context: A prior study identified just under 120 million unique TCR beta sequences from about 179 million T cells.

The germline V and J ends were trimmed by 0 bases and 7 bases, with 12 bases remaining between them. The germline CDR1 and CDR2 sequences are SGHTA and FQGNSA. This CDR3 has 14 amino acids. A multiplex PCR was run with 60 Vbeta primers and 13 Jbeta primers. Profiling relied on immunoSEQ multiplex PCR, and the TCRdb table lists in-frame clones only, not all of them. Seen here are around 150,000 clones, just under 65% observed once, and the top ten hold roughly 6.4%. Findings of the study overall: Associated with cytomegalovirus, according to the listing, were approximately 160 TCR beta chains.

About this clone: The antigen is unknown.

The chain links TRBV7-2 to TRBJ1-2; D is unresolved. What was sequenced was PBMCs. This sequence originates from a woman in her sixties in good health and CMV-seropositive. In DNA form, the CDR3 reads TGTGCCAGCAGCTTAGCGCCCCAGGCGGGTGGCTACACCTTC. Translated: CASSLAPQAGGYTF.